This note documents a single T cell receptor beta chain sequence. This CDR3 contains 13 residues. V lost 3 bases and J 3 bases, leaving 12 bases between the germline ends. The germline V gene encodes CDR1 GTSNPN and CDR2 SVGIG (reference sequence). This sample is part of a study of cytomegalovirus exposure and HLA in healthy donors. The PCR made use of 60 Vbeta and 13 Jbeta primers. Using immunoSEQ multiplex PCR, the repertoire was profiled, and TCRdb retains in-frame clones only, with some absent. The sample contains approximately 150,000 clones, about 77% of which appear only once. The clonotype was recovered from a male donor in good health and CMV-seropositive. The sample was PBMCs. This sequence joins TRBV30 and TRBJ2-7, with a weak D call TRBD2 (5 bases). In DNA form, the CDR3 reads TGTGCCTGGAGCCCCGGACTGATCTACGAGCAGTACTTC. This sequence encodes CAWSPGLIYEQYF. The full variable domain, with the rest looked up from reference TRBV30 and TRBJ2-7, is SQTIHQWPATLVQPVGSPLSLECTVEGTSNPNLYWYRQAAGRGLQLLFYSVGIGQISSEVPQNLSASRPQDRQFILSSKKLLLSDSGFYLCAWSPGLIYEQYFGPGTRLTVT.